Listed below are T cell receptor beta chains from one sample, sequenced in a study of human T cells and chemical hapten exposure. TCRdb re-called the RACE reads with MiXCR, one entry per CDR3 protein. The data hold more than 150,000 distinct CDR3 sequences, with more than 12% observed a single time. The specimen comprised whole blood, sampled in connection with sensitization to the hapten diphenylcyclopropenone (DPC). The receptors shown here come from a woman aged 25 to 39 with alopecia areata. Some clones in this sample may be carry-over from other donors' samples. Both conserved end residues are part of each CDR3. Fields, in order: V gene, J gene, D gene, clone size, CDR3 DNA, CDR3 protein. D genes are given only for firm matches. Clone size is not always given. Where it is, it says once, few, many or a class for expanded clones.

V gene: TRBV6-5
J gene: TRBJ2-2
D gene: .
clone size: .
CDR3 DNA: TGTGCCAGCAGTTACGCCAGGAGGACCGGGGAGCTGTTTTTT
CDR3 protein: CASSYARRTGELFF

V gene: TRBV29-1
J gene: TRBJ2-5
D gene: .
clone size: .
CDR3 DNA: TGCAGCGTTGAAGAATGGGAGACCCAGTACTTC
CDR3 protein: CSVEEWETQYF

V gene: TRBV7-2
J gene: TRBJ1-4
D gene: TRBD1
clone size: .
CDR3 DNA: TGTGCCAGCAGCTCGTACGCGCAAGGACAGGGTGGAAAACTGTTTTTT
CDR3 protein: CASSSYAQGQGGKLFF

V gene: TRBV30
J gene: TRBJ2-6
D gene: .
clone size: .
CDR3 DNA: TGTGCCTGGAGTGTACGGGCAGGGTCCCTCTCTGGGGCCAACGTCCTGACTTTC
CDR3 protein: CAWSVRAGSLSGANVLTF

V gene: TRBV7-2
J gene: TRBJ2-2
D gene: .
clone size: .
CDR3 DNA: TGTGCCAGCAGCCCCGTCCCGGCCGGGGAGCTGTTTTTT
CDR3 protein: CASSPVPAGELFF

V gene: TRBV7-7
J gene: TRBJ2-3
D gene: .
clone size: .
CDR3 DNA: TGTGCCAGCAACGGAGGGGATACGCAGTATTTT
CDR3 protein: CASNGGDTQYF

V gene: TRBV9
J gene: TRBJ1-1
D gene: .
clone size: .
CDR3 DNA: TGTGCCAGCAGCGTAGTGGAACAAACCGAAGCTTTCTTT
CDR3 protein: CASSVVEQTEAFF

V gene: TRBV18
J gene: TRBJ2-1
D gene: TRBD2
clone size: many
CDR3 DNA: TGTGCCAGCTCACCAGCCGGGACTAGAGGTGAGCAGTTCTTC
CDR3 protein: CASSPAGTRGEQFF

V gene: TRBV6-4
J gene: TRBJ2-6
D gene: .
clone size: .
CDR3 DNA: TGTGCCAGCAGTGACTGGCGTGGTATCTCCGGGTTCCCCCTCGGTGGGGCCAACGTCCTGACTTTC
CDR3 protein: CASSDWRGISGFPLGGANVLTF

V gene: TRBV20-1
J gene: TRBJ1-2
D gene: .
clone size: few
CDR3 DNA: TGCACCCCCTCGGGGAACTATGGCTACACCTTC
CDR3 protein: CTPSGNYGYTF

V gene: TRBV18
J gene: TRBJ2-5
D gene: .
clone size: few
CDR3 DNA: TGTGCCAGCTCACCCGACGACGGGCGGCAAGAGACCCAGTACTTC
CDR3 protein: CASSPDDGRQETQYF

V gene: TRBV9
J gene: TRBJ1-6
D gene: .
clone size: few
CDR3 DNA: TGTGCCAGCAGCGCAAATAATAATTCACCCCTCCACTTT
CDR3 protein: CASSANNNSPLHF

V gene: TRBV10-3
J gene: TRBJ2-1
D gene: TRBD2
clone size: .
CDR3 DNA: TGTGCCAGCCTCCCGGGACTAGCGGGAGAGGGAGGGTTCTTC
CDR3 protein: CASLPGLAGEGGFF

V gene: TRBV12-3/TRBV12-4
J gene: TRBJ1-2
D gene: TRBD1
clone size: .
CDR3 DNA: TGTGCCAGCAGGCCTGAAGGGGAGGGGGCGTACGGCTACACCTTC
CDR3 protein: CASRPEGEGAYGYTF

V gene: TRBV12-3/TRBV12-4
J gene: TRBJ1-5
D gene: .
clone size: .
CDR3 DNA: TGTGCCAGCAGTTTAGCGACAGGTAGTGTTAATCAGCCCCAGCATTTT
CDR3 protein: CASSLATGSVNQPQHF

V gene: TRBV6-6
J gene: TRBJ1-5
D gene: TRBD1
clone size: many
CDR3 DNA: TGTGCCAGCAGTTCCCAGGGGGAGGATCAGCCCCAGCATTTT
CDR3 protein: CASSSQGEDQPQHF

V gene: TRBV4-3
J gene: TRBJ1-5
D gene: .
clone size: .
CDR3 DNA: TGCGCCAGCAGCCAAGGAGGGAAAGGTCAGCCCCAGCATTTT
CDR3 protein: CASSQGGKGQPQHF

V gene: TRBV27
J gene: TRBJ1-1
D gene: TRBD1
clone size: .
CDR3 DNA: TGTGCCAGCAGTCGGATTTGGGGGACAGGGAAGGATACTGAAGCTTTCTTT
CDR3 protein: CASSRIWGTGKDTEAFF

V gene: TRBV20-1
J gene: TRBJ1-1
D gene: .
clone size: .
CDR3 DNA: TGCAGTGCCGCGACAGGGAACACTGAAGCTTTCTTT
CDR3 protein: CSAATGNTEAFF

V gene: TRBV2
J gene: TRBJ1-1
D gene: .
clone size: few
CDR3 DNA: TGTGCCAGCAGCGAACCTTATAAGAACACTGAAGCTTTCTTT
CDR3 protein: CASSEPYKNTEAFF

V gene: TRBV6-1
J gene: TRBJ2-3
D gene: .
clone size: many
CDR3 DNA: TGTGCCAGCACGGACACCGCATTCACAGATACGCAGTATTTT
CDR3 protein: CASTDTAFTDTQYF

V gene: TRBV6-2/TRBV6-3
J gene: TRBJ2-3
D gene: .
clone size: once
CDR3 DNA: TGTGCCAGCAGTCGGAGCCGGACAGATACGCAGTATTTT
CDR3 protein: CASSRSRTDTQYF

V gene: TRBV2
J gene: TRBJ2-2
D gene: TRBD1
clone size: once
CDR3 DNA: TGTGCCAGCAGTGGAGGGACAGGGAACACCGGGGAGCTGTTTTTT
CDR3 protein: CASSGGTGNTGELFF

V gene: TRBV29-1
J gene: TRBJ2-3
D gene: TRBD1
clone size: few
CDR3 DNA: TGCAGCGTTGCGATCGTCCACCGGGACAGGGGGCAACAAGATACGCAGTATTTT
CDR3 protein: CSVAIVHRDRGQQDTQYF

V gene: TRBV18
J gene: TRBJ2-1
D gene: TRBD2
clone size: .
CDR3 DNA: TGTGCCAGCTCAGGGACTAGCGGTTACTCCTACAATGAGCAGTTCTTC
CDR3 protein: CASSGTSGYSYNEQFF

V gene: TRBV28
J gene: TRBJ2-7
D gene: .
clone size: .
CDR3 DNA: TGTGCCAGCAGTTTACCCGGGTCCGATGGGGAGCAGTACTTC
CDR3 protein: CASSLPGSDGEQYF

V gene: TRBV28
J gene: TRBJ2-1
D gene: .
clone size: few
CDR3 DNA: TGTGCCACCCTGGAACAGGGCTCTTTCCATGAGCAGTTCTTC
CDR3 protein: CATLEQGSFHEQFF

V gene: TRBV21-1
J gene: TRBJ1-5
D gene: .
clone size: .
CDR3 DNA: TGTGCCAGCAGCAAAGTCCCTAATCAGCCCCAGCATTTT
CDR3 protein: CASSKVPNQPQHF

V gene: TRBV28
J gene: TRBJ2-1
D gene: TRBD2
clone size: few
CDR3 DNA: TGTGCCAGCCAAGTCAGCGGGAGGGATAACAATGAGCAGTTCTTC
CDR3 protein: CASQVSGRDNNEQFF

V gene: TRBV6-5
J gene: TRBJ1-2
D gene: TRBD1
clone size: .
CDR3 DNA: TGTGCCAGCAGTTATTTCCACCGACAGGGGGTGAACTATGGCTACACCTTC
CDR3 protein: CASSYFHRQGVNYGYTF

V gene: TRBV6-2/TRBV6-3
J gene: TRBJ2-5
D gene: .
clone size: .
CDR3 DNA: TGTGCCAGCAGTTACCGTGGGTTCTACATCGAGACCCAGTACTTC
CDR3 protein: CASSYRGFYIETQYF

V gene: TRBV5-1
J gene: TRBJ2-6
D gene: .
clone size: few
CDR3 DNA: TGCGCCAGCAGCTTTCTGGGAGACAGTGTCTCTGGGGCCAACGTCCTGACTTTC
CDR3 protein: CASSFLGDSVSGANVLTF

V gene: TRBV6-5
J gene: TRBJ2-5
D gene: .
clone size: few
CDR3 DNA: TGTGCCAGCAGTCCCGAGGGGTTGAGGATCCAAGAGACCCAGTACTTC
CDR3 protein: CASSPEGLRIQETQYF

V gene: TRBV4-1
J gene: TRBJ1-2
D gene: .
clone size: few
CDR3 DNA: TGCGCCAGCAGCCAAGTCTTACGGGGCAGCTATGGCTACACCTTC
CDR3 protein: CASSQVLRGSYGYTF

V gene: TRBV20-1
J gene: TRBJ1-1
D gene: .
clone size: few
CDR3 DNA: TGCAGTGCTCTAATGACATTGAACACTGAAGCTTTCTTT
CDR3 protein: CSALMTLNTEAFF

V gene: TRBV2
J gene: TRBJ1-4
D gene: .
clone size: .
CDR3 DNA: TGTGCCAGCAGTCCCATAACAACTAATGAAAAACTGTTTTTT
CDR3 protein: CASSPITTNEKLFF

V gene: TRBV5-1
J gene: TRBJ1-1
D gene: .
clone size: many
CDR3 DNA: TGCGCCAGCAGCAACCTGAACACTGAAGCTTTCTTT
CDR3 protein: CASSNLNTEAFF

V gene: TRBV28
J gene: TRBJ1-2
D gene: TRBD1
clone size: few
CDR3 DNA: TGTGCCAGCAGTTTAGGGGGACAGGGGGCTAACTATGGCTACACCTTC
CDR3 protein: CASSLGGQGANYGYTF

V gene: TRBV12-3/TRBV12-4
J gene: TRBJ2-3
D gene: TRBD2
clone size: few
CDR3 DNA: TGTGCCAGCAGCCCTTATCGGACTAGCGGGAGGGCGGATACGCAGTATTTT
CDR3 protein: CASSPYRTSGRADTQYF

V gene: TRBV28
J gene: TRBJ1-6
D gene: .
clone size: few
CDR3 DNA: TGTGCCAGCAGTTTCGGCGGGGCGAAGAGCTCCTATAATTCACCCCTCCACTTT
CDR3 protein: CASSFGGAKSSYNSPLHF

V gene: TRBV29-1
J gene: TRBJ1-2
D gene: .
clone size: once
CDR3 DNA: TGCAGCGTAAGGACTTCAGGCTACACCTTC
CDR3 protein: CSVRTSGYTF

V gene: TRBV27
J gene: TRBJ2-2
D gene: .
clone size: few
CDR3 DNA: TGTGCCAGCCGCCCAAGTGGGGCAGGGACCGGGGAGCTGTTTTTT
CDR3 protein: CASRPSGAGTGELFF

V gene: TRBV3-1
J gene: TRBJ2-4
D gene: .
clone size: few
CDR3 DNA: TGTGCCAGCAGCCCTGCGGAGGCAGGAAACATTCAGTACTTC
CDR3 protein: CASSPAEAGNIQYF

V gene: TRBV24-1
J gene: TRBJ2-3
D gene: .
clone size: .
CDR3 DNA: TGTGCCACCAGTGATCAGCGGACAGCCTCTAGCACAGATACGCAGTATTTT
CDR3 protein: CATSDQRTASSTDTQYF

V gene: TRBV12-3/TRBV12-4
J gene: TRBJ2-3
D gene: TRBD2
clone size: few
CDR3 DNA: TGTGCCAGCAGTTTAACGGGGGGTTGGCAGTATTTT
CDR3 protein: CASSLTGGWQYF

V gene: TRBV30
J gene: TRBJ2-7
D gene: .
clone size: .
CDR3 DNA: TGTGCCTGGAGTGTACCGGGGGAGCAGTACTTC
CDR3 protein: CAWSVPGEQYF

V gene: TRBV10-3
J gene: TRBJ2-7
D gene: .
clone size: few
CDR3 DNA: TGTGCCATCAGAGATGGTCAGGGGACCTACGAGCAGTACTTC
CDR3 protein: CAIRDGQGTYEQYF

V gene: TRBV29-1
J gene: TRBJ2-7
D gene: .
clone size: few
CDR3 DNA: TGCAGCGTAGCCGGGACAAATCTCTACGAGCAGTACTTC
CDR3 protein: CSVAGTNLYEQYF

V gene: TRBV15
J gene: TRBJ2-5
D gene: .
clone size: .
CDR3 DNA: TGTGCCACCAGCAGAGATCTAGGGGAGACCCAGTACTTC
CDR3 protein: CATSRDLGETQYF

V gene: TRBV20-1
J gene: TRBJ1-1
D gene: .
clone size: many
CDR3 DNA: TGCAGTGCTCCGAAGGGACACCCAAACACTGAAGCTTTCTTT
CDR3 protein: CSAPKGHPNTEAFF

V gene: TRBV28
J gene: TRBJ1-6
D gene: .
clone size: few
CDR3 DNA: TGTGCCAGCAGTCAAGGAGACAGCCATAATTCACCCCTCCACTTT
CDR3 protein: CASSQGDSHNSPLHF

V gene: TRBV7-2
J gene: TRBJ2-2
D gene: TRBD2
clone size: few
CDR3 DNA: TGTGCCAGCAGCCCCCGCGGGGGGATAGCGGGGTCCACCGGGGAGCTGTTTTTT
CDR3 protein: CASSPRGGIAGSTGELFF

V gene: TRBV20-1
J gene: TRBJ1-2
D gene: .
clone size: .
CDR3 DNA: TGCAGTGCTAGAGAGTACAGCCCCGCTAACTATGGCTACACCTTC
CDR3 protein: CSAREYSPANYGYTF

V gene: TRBV29-1
J gene: TRBJ1-3
D gene: .
clone size: .
CDR3 DNA: TGCAGCGGTAACTCTGGAAACACCATATATTTT
CDR3 protein: CSGNSGNTIYF

V gene: TRBV9
J gene: TRBJ2-1
D gene: .
clone size: few
CDR3 DNA: TGTGCCAGCACCCCGGGGGAGGGGGTCTACAATGAGCAGTTCTTC
CDR3 protein: CASTPGEGVYNEQFF